The 29 T cell receptor beta chains below were found in one sample sequenced in a study of tumor-infiltrating lymphocytes in primary liver carcinoma. From 500 ng of total RNA, TCR beta-specific cDNA was reverse-transcribed using a constant-region primer. Three nested multiplex PCR rounds, a slightly modified ARM-PCR method, built the TCR beta libraries. A C-beta reverse primer was combined with TRBV1-TRBV30 forward primers in the first two PCR rounds, and each round had ten to eleven cycles. TCRdb re-called the multiplex PCR reads with MiXCR, one entry per CDR3 protein. The top ten hold more than 8% of the sample, which has about 120,000 distinct CDR3 sequences, about two thirds seen once. It was from 20-30 mg of unsorted bulk tissue that RNA and DNA were co-extracted. Sequenced input: tumor-adjacent normal liver tissue. Source of these receptors: a woman in her sixties or seventies with primary liver carcinoma and hepatitis B virus infection.

This clonotype occurred a few times. The chain couples TRBV7-2 to TRBJ1-2; a weak D match, TRBD1 (5 bases). CDR3 length equals 13 residues. Looked up from germline, CDR1 is SGHTA and CDR2 is FQGNSA. Trimming shortened V by 4 bases and J by 4 bases, and 10 bases separated the two germline ends. For the CDR3, the DNA is TGTGCCAGCAGCTCGGACACCAGCTATGGCTACACCTTC. Its protein is CASSSDTSYGYTF. The complete variable domain, with remaining parts taken from reference TRBV7-2 and TRBJ1-2, reads GAGVSQSPSNKVTEKGKDVELRCDPISGHTALYWYRQSLGQGLEFLIYFQGNSAPDKSGLPSDRFSAERTGGSVSTLTIQRTQQEDSAVYLCASSSDTSYGYTFGSGTRLTVV.

In regard to this clonotype: A much larger clone lies one base from this, so it may be a read error. The genes are TRBV12-3 or TRBV12-4 and TRBJ2-2, with TRBD1 as a possible D gene (5 bases). Trimming stripped 8 bases from V and 1 base from J, with 11 bases between. This CDR3 has 14 amino acids. The CDR3 DNA reads as TGTGCCAGCCGCCGTCAGGGGAACACCGGGGAGCTGTTTTTT. Translation gives CASRRQGNTGELFF.

About this clonotype itself: Mismatch with germline at one junction end may stem from a read error. The genes are TRBV6-6 and TRBJ2-5; a weak D match, TRBD1 (6 bases). The germline gives CDR1 MNHNY, CDR2 SVGAGI (reference sequence). The CDR3 runs 17 residues. The CDR3 bases are TGTGCCAGCAGCTACTCGACTTACAGGGCTCCCCAAGTGACCCAGTACTTC. Translating it yields CASSYSTYRAPQVTQYF.

Details on this clonotype: This is likely a read error, given that the CDR3 carries no conserved phenylalanine or tryptophan at its end. The chain uses TRBV11-2 and TRBJ2-7; the D is unclear. The CDR3 is 13 residues long. The germline V and J ends were trimmed by 10 bases and 4 bases, with 17 bases remaining between them. Germline CDR1 reads SGHAT; CDR2 reads FQNNGV. The CDR3 is CAISFMGRYEQYL. The CDR3 bases are TGTGCCATTAGCTTCATGGGTCGGTACGAGCAGTACTTA.

Details on this clonotype: The junction shows a germline mismatch at one end, possibly a read error. The V and J genes are TRBV28 and TRBJ2-6, with D possibly matching TRBD1 (6 bases). The CDR3 loop spans 15 amino acids. CDR1 is MDHEN and CDR2 is SYDVKM in the germline V gene. In nucleotides, the CDR3 is TGTGCCAGCTGTTCGCCAGGGGCTGGGGCCAATGTCCTGACTTTC. This encodes CASCSPGAGANVLTF. Looking up the rest from reference TRBV28 and TRBJ2-6 gives the full variable domain: DVKVTQSSRYLVKRTGEKVFLECVQDMDHENMFWYRQDPGLGLRLIYFSYDVKMKEKGDIPEGYSVSREKKERFSLILESASTNQTSMYLCASCSPGAGANVLTFGAGSRLTVL.

Comment on this clonotype: One end of the junction fails to match germline, which may point to a read error. This CDR3 is CTSSHDAGNQPQHF. The DNA of the CDR3 is TGTACCAGCAGCCACGATGCCGGTAATCAGCCCCAGCATTTT. The chain combines TRBV7-9 with TRBJ1-5; no definite D call. This CDR3 has 14 amino acids. CDR1 and CDR2 from the germline V gene are SEHNR and FQNEAQ (reference sequence). The full variable domain, with the rest looked up from reference TRBV7-9 and TRBJ1-5, is DTGVSQNPRHKITKRGQNVTFRCDPISEHNRLYWYRQTLGQGPEFLTYFQNEAQLEKSRLLSDRFSAERPKGSFSTLEIQRTEQGDSAMYLCTSSHDAGNQPQHFGDGTRLSIL.

To note about this clonotype: One end of the junction is discordant with germline, which a read error may explain. The chain recombines TRBV14 with TRBJ2-1, with D possibly called TRBD1 or TRBD2 (6 bases each). This CDR3 spans 18 amino acids. Germline values: CDR1 SGHDN, CDR2 FVKESK. Written as DNA, the CDR3 is TGTGCCAGCAGCCAAGCCACCATGGGGGGCCTATCCTACAATCAGCAGTTCTTC. It codes for CASSQATMGGLSYNQQFF.

Notes on this clonotype: This sequence may be a read error, since a much larger clone differs from it by one base. The chain joins TRBV28 to TRBJ1-2; 10 bases agree with TRBD1. Germline V gene lookup returns CDR1 MDHEN and CDR2 SYDVKM. This CDR3 is 14 amino acids long. Germline trimming cut 4 bases from V and 7 bases from J; bases unmatched to any gene: 6. CDR3 sequence (DNA): TGTGCCAGCAGTTCCCCGGACAGGGGGGCTGGCTACACCTTC. It yields the protein CASSSPDRGAGYTF.

Worth noting for this clonotype: The germline gene is not matched at one end of the junction; a read error may be the cause. The chain combines TRBV11-2 with TRBJ1-3; possibly TRBD1 for D (5 bases). Germline lookup yields CDR1 SGHAT and CDR2 FQNNGV. This CDR3 contains 17 residues. The CDR3 DNA follows: TGTGCAAGCAGCTTAGCTCCTGGGACGGGCTCTGGAAACACCATATATTTT. Encoded protein: CASSLAPGTGSGNTIYF.

Remarks on this clonotype: One junction end disagrees with the germline gene, perhaps due to a read error. This chain joins TRBV19 and TRBJ2-5; D is uncertain. Germline lookup yields CDR1 LNHDA and CDR2 SQIVND (reference sequence). The length of the CDR3 is 12 residues. In DNA, the CDR3 is TGTGCCAGTAGTACTGGGAAAGAGATCCAGTACTTC. It is translated as CASSTGKEIQYF.

With respect to this clonotype: A read error is possible here, since a much larger clone lies one base away. This rearrangement joins TRBV7-9 to TRBJ2-1; D possibly corresponds to TRBD2 (5 bases). The length of the CDR3 is 12 residues. Germline CDR1 SEHNR, CDR2 FQNEAQ (reference sequence). CDR3 protein: CASSLLATEHFF. In nucleotides, the CDR3 is TGTGCCAGCAGCTTACTAGCTACTGAGCACTTCTTC.

For this clonotype: One junction end disagrees with the germline gene, perhaps due to a read error. V and J are TRBV6-1 and TRBJ2-3, with D possibly TRBD1 on 5 matching bases. There are 13 residues in the CDR3. Germline V gene sequence: CDR1 MNHNS, CDR2 SASEGT. The CDR3 here is CASMVAETDMQYF. The CDR3 nucleotides read TGTGCCAGCATGGTGGCCGAGACAGATATGCAGTATTTT.

The chain combines TRBV7-9 with TRBJ2-3; D ambiguous. The CDR3 extends over 14 amino acids. The V end lost 2 bases, the J end lost 0 bases, and 6 bases lay between the germline ends. The germline V gene has CDR1 SEHNR and CDR2 FQNEAQ (reference sequence). CDR3 sequence reads: CASSLSRSTDTQYF. As DNA, the CDR3 is TGTGCCAGCAGCTTAAGCAGAAGCACAGATACGCAGTATTTT.

This clonotype was picked up many times. The gene calls are TRBV12-3 or TRBV12-4 and TRBJ1-1; D remains unclear. The CDR3 is made up of 12 amino acids. V lost 3 bases to trimming and J lost 5 bases, with 7 bases between them. CDR3 DNA sequence: TGTGCCAGCAGTTTGGGAATGACTGAAGCTTTCTTT. Its translation: CASSLGMTEAFF.

This clonotype turned up a few times. A much bigger clone sits one base away, suggesting this may be a read error. The chain employs TRBV5-6 and TRBJ2-7, with a tentative D call TRBD2 (5 bases). V dropped 5 bases and J dropped 6 bases, with 12 bases sitting between them. Per germline, CDR1 SGHDT and CDR2 YYEEEE. This CDR3 region has 12 residues. The DNA for the CDR3 is TGTGCCAGCAGGTGGGCGAGCGGCGAGCAGTACTTC. The encoded protein is CASRWASGEQYF.

For this clonotype: Germline and junction disagree at one end, which may indicate a read error. The CDR3 is CASSLPGMADTHYF. In nucleotides, the CDR3 is TGTGCCAGTAGCTTACCTGGGATGGCAGATACGCACTATTTT. The J gene is TRBJ2-3, the V gene TRBV7-9, with no clear D. Per germline, CDR1 SEHNR and CDR2 FQNEAQ (reference sequence). CDR3 length: 14 amino acids.

This clonotype was observed a single time. CDR3: CASNLSGQTGTDTQYF. In DNA, the CDR3 is TGCGCCAGCAACTTATCCGGACAGACTGGCACAGATACGCAGTATTTT. This chain connects TRBV5-1 to TRBJ2-3, with D possibly TRBD1 on 6 matching bases. The CDR3 is made up of 16 amino acids. Germline CDR1 is SGHRS and CDR2 is YFSETQ. Trimming stripped 6 bases from V and 1 base from J, with 18 bases between. Full variable domain (rest looked up from reference TRBV5-1 and TRBJ2-3): KAGVTQTPRYLIKTRGQQVTLSCSPISGHRSVSWYQQTPGQGLQFLFEYFSETQRNKGNFPGRFSGRQFSNSRSEMNVSTLELGDSALYLCASNLSGQTGTDTQYFGPGTRLTVL.

Of note for this clonotype: Being one base from a much bigger clone, this may be a read error. J is TRBJ2-3 and V is TRBV28, with D hard to call. Germline values: CDR1 MDHEN, CDR2 SYDVKM. This CDR3 has 14 amino acids. The CDR3 DNA reads TGTGCCAGCAGTTTATTGGGCAGCACAGATTCGCAGTATTTT. Protein sequence: CASSLLGSTDSQYF. The complete variable domain, with remaining parts taken from reference TRBV28 and TRBJ2-3, reads DVKVTQSSRYLVKRTGEKVFLECVQDMDHENMFWYRQDPGLGLRLIYFSYDVKMKEKGDIPEGYSVSREKKERFSLILESASTNQTSMYLCASSLLGSTDSQYFGPGTRLTVL.

Details on this clonotype: The junction shows a germline mismatch at one end, possibly a read error. The V call is TRBV6-5, the J call TRBJ2-1; the D gene is possibly TRBD2 (6 bases). Germline values: CDR1 MNHEY, CDR2 SVGAGI. CDR3 length: 15 amino acids. CDR3 sequence (DNA): TGTGCCAGTAGTTCCAGGACTAACGATAGGGGTGAGCAGTTCTTC. It is translated as CASSSRTNDRGEQFF.

This clonotype was observed many times. The chain couples TRBV28 to TRBJ1-2; D is unclear. The CDR3 runs to 15 residues. Germline V gene sequence: CDR1 MDHEN, CDR2 SYDVKM. Trimming pared 2 bases from V and 3 bases from J, leaving 13 bases between. The CDR3 nucleotides read TGTGCCAGCAGTTTAATTGGGCTTCAGGACTATGGCTACACCTTC. Protein sequence: CASSLIGLQDYGYTF.

For this clonotype: The junction departs from germline at one end; a sequencing error may be responsible. Here the CDR3 DNA reads TGTGACAGCAGTCCAGCGCGAGGGCGCCATGAGCAGTTCTTC. It codes for CDSSPARGRHEQFF. The chain has TRBV12-3 or TRBV12-4 and TRBJ2-1; maybe TRBD2 (5 bases). This CDR3 region has 14 residues.

This clonotype has just a few counts. The genes are TRBV28 and TRBJ2-5; 8 bases are a match to TRBD2. Germline CDR1 is MDHEN and CDR2 is SYDVKM. The CDR3 has 16 amino acids. V trimming: 2 bases; J trimming: 5 bases; junction bases outside the gene matches: 10. The CDR3 nucleotides read TGTGCCAGCAGTTTAGCGAAAGCGGGAGATCGGGAGACCCAGTACTTC. This sequence encodes CASSLAKAGDRETQYF.

Of note for this clonotype: A junction boundary mismatches the germline segment, possibly from a read error. The chain recombines TRBV29-1 with TRBJ2-6; D may be TRBD1 (5 bases). This CDR3 has 13 amino acids. Germline loops: CDR1 SQVTM, CDR2 ANQGSEA. CDR3 bases: TGCAGCGCCCGTATGTCTGGGGCCATCGTCCTGACTTTC. Translated: CSARMSGAIVLTF.

The chain employs TRBV11-2 and TRBJ2-7; 8 bases line up with TRBD1. CDR3 size: 13 residues. CDR1 and CDR2 from the germline V gene are SGHAT and FQNNGV. V shed 5 bases, J shed 9 bases, and the junction held 9 bases outside the gene matches. The CDR3 nucleotides read TGTGCCAGCAGCCCCGGGACAGGACTCGGGCAGTACTTC. Amino acids: CASSPGTGLGQYF.

The chain joins TRBV5-5 to TRBJ2-5; D is undetermined. There are 13 residues in the CDR3. The V gene lost 1 base and the J gene lost 5 bases, with 9 bases spanning the gap. Germline CDR1 is SGHKS and CDR2 is YYEKEE (reference sequence). The CDR3 protein is CASSLLIKETQYF. CDR3 DNA sequence: TGTGCCAGCAGCTTGTTAATTAAGGAGACCCAGTACTTC. The variable domain in full, with the rest retrieved from reference TRBV5-5 and TRBJ2-5, is DAGVTQSPTHLIKTRGQQVTLRCSPISGHKSVSWYQQVLGQGPQFIFQYYEKEERGRGNFPDRFSARQFPNYSSELNVNALLLGDSALYLCASSLLIKETQYFGPGTRLLVL.

This clonotype occurred once. The CDR3 DNA follows: TGCAGCGTTGAACTTCTAGCGCGAGGAAACAATGAGCAGTTCTTC. The encoded protein is CSVELLARGNNEQFF. V usage is TRBV29-1 and J usage is TRBJ2-1; TRBD2 is a possible D gene (6 bases). The CDR3 totals 15 residues. Germline-derived CDR1 and CDR2 are SQVTM and ANQGSEA. V was shortened by 2 bases and J by 5 bases, with 16 bases between the two germline ends.

This rearrangement joins TRBV12-3 or TRBV12-4 to TRBJ1-2; D not certain. This CDR3 spans 14 amino acids. V was cut by 8 bases and J by 6 bases, with 19 bases left in between. In DNA form, the CDR3 reads TGTGCCAGCGGCCCAGGTCGGGGTCCTCATGGCTACACCTTC. It specifies CASGPGRGPHGYTF.

A remark on this clonotype: A read error may account for a junction end that differs from germline. The V gene is TRBV6-2 or TRBV6-3, the J gene TRBJ2-6; D possibly matches TRBD1 or TRBD2 (5 bases each). This CDR3 has 17 residues. The germline V gene has CDR1 MNHEY and CDR2 SVGEGT. The CDR3 bases are TGTGCCAGCAGCCCAATTACGCCTAGCTCTGGGGCCAACGTTCTGACTTTC. Encoded protein: CASSPITPSSGANVLTF.

V is TRBV5-4 and J is TRBJ2-1; 8 nucleotides match TRBD2. Germline CDR1 and CDR2: SGHNT and YYREEE (reference sequence). CDR3 size: 14 residues. CDR3 bases: TGTACCAACAGCGGGAGTAGCTCCTACAATGAGCAGTTCTTC. Encoded protein: CTNSGSSSYNEQFF.